The clone carrying this TCR beta chain was detected a few times. V dropped 1 base and J dropped 4 bases, with 11 bases sitting between them. The length of the CDR3 is 15 residues. This entry is derived from a study of blood T cell repertoires in COVID-19. Generated by immunoSEQ multiplex PCR, the TCRdb table keeps only in-frame clones and is missing some. Here the sample spans 250,000 to 350,000 clones, 75% to 90% being singletons. The chain carries TRBV23-1 and TRBJ1-3; D gene unclear. TRBV23-1 is an ORF, with its function uncertain. The sample was peripheral blood. This clonotype was obtained from a man aged 18 to 29 with active or convalescent COVID-19. In nucleotides, the CDR3 is TGCGCCAGCAGTCAATTTTTGCCCGCGGGAAACACCATATATTTT. It yields the protein CASSQFLPAGNTIYF.